This TCR beta chain emerged from a study of CD8 T cells in ankylosing spondylitis. General study findings and limits: Disease-linked clones proved CD8+ and comparatively uncommon in peripheral blood.

As concerns this clonotype: The antigen is not known.

CDR3 length: 12 amino acids. Unmatched junction bases numbered 3, after V lost 2 bases and J lost 12 bases. Germline V gene data show CDR1 as MNHEY and CDR2 as SVGEGT. Generation of TCR beta libraries employed quantitative 5'-RACE incorporating molecular barcodes. Each CDR3 protein gets one entry after TCRdb re-called the 5' RACE reads with MiXCR. Here the sample spans about 360,000 distinct CDR3 sequences, approximately 22% being singletons. The V call is TRBV6-2 or TRBV6-3, the J call TRBJ2-1, with 8 positions matching TRBD2. This TCR came from a male donor with ankylosing spondylitis or in good health (not recorded which). Material: blood, either unsorted or a sorted T cell fraction (not recorded which). The CDR3 coding sequence is TGTGCCAGCAGTTACATGGCGGGGGGGCAGTTCTTC. It codes for CASSYMAGGQFF.